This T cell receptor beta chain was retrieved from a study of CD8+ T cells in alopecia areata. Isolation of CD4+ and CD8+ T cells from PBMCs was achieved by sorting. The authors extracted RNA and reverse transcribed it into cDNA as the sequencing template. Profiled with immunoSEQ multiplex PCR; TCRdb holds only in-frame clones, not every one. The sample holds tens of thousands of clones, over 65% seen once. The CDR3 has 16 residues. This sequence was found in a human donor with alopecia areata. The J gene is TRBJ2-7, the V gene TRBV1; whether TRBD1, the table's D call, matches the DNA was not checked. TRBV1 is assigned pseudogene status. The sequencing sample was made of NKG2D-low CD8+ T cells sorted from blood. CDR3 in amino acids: CTSSSPVQPLTYEQYF. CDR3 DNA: TGCACCAGCAGCTCTCCAGTACAGCCCCTTACCTACGAGCAGTACTTC.